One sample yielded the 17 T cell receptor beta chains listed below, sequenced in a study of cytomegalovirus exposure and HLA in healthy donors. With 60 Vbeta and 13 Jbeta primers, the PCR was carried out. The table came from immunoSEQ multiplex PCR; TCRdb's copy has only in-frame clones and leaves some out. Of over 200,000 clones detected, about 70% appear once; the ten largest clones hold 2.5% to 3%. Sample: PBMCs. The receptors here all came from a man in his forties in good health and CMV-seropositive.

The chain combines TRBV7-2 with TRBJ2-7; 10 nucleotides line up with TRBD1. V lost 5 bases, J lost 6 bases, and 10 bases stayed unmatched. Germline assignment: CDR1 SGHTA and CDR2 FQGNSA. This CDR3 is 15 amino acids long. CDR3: CASSPWRQGAGEQYF. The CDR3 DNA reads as TGTGCCAGCAGCCCTTGGAGACAGGGGGCAGGCGAGCAGTACTTC.

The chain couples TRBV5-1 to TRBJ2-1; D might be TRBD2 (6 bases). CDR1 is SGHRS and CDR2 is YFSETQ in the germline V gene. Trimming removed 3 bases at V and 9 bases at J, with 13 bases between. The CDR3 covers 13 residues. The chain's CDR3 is CASSSYLGGEQFF. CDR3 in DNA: TGCGCCAGCAGCTCCTATCTCGGGGGTGAGCAGTTCTTC.

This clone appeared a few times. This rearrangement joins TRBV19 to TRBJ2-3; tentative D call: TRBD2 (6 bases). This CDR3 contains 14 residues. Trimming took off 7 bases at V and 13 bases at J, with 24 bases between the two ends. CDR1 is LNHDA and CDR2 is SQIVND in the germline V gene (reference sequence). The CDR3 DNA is TGTGCCAGTACCCTCACCTGGCGGGACCCCCGGAAGTATTTT. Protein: CASTLTWRDPRKYF.

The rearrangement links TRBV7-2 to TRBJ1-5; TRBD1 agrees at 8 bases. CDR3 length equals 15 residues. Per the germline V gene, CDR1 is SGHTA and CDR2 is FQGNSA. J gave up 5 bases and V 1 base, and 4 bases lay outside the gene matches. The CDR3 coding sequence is TGTGCCAGCAGCTTAGGGACAGGGAAAGATCAGCCCCAGCATTTT. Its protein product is CASSLGTGKDQPQHF.

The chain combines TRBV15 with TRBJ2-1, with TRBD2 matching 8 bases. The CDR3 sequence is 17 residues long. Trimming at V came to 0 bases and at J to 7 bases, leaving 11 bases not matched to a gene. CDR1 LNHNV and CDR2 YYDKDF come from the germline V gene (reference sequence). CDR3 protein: CATSRDQGRGGWNEQFF. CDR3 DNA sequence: TGTGCCACCAGCAGAGATCAGGGTCGGGGGGGCTGGAATGAGCAGTTCTTC.

The CDR3 protein is CASSPVEGAQPNEKLFF. The CDR3 DNA sequence: TGTGCCAGCAGCCCCGTGGAGGGGGCGCAGCCTAATGAAAAACTGTTTTTT. The genes are TRBV7-9 and TRBJ1-4; 7 bases match TRBD1. V lost 5 bases, J lost 3 bases, and 12 bases stayed unmatched. Per germline, CDR1 SEHNR and CDR2 FQNEAQ (reference sequence). This CDR3 spans 17 amino acids.

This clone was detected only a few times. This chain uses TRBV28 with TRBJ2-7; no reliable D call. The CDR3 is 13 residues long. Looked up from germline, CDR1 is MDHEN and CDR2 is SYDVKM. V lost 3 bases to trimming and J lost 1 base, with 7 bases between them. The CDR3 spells CASSLGRSYEQYF. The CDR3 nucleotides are TGTGCCAGCAGTTTGGGCAGGTCCTACGAGCAGTACTTC. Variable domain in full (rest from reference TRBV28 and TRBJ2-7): DVKVTQSSRYLVKRTGEKVFLECVQDMDHENMFWYRQDPGLGLRLIYFSYDVKMKEKGDIPEGYSVSREKKERFSLILESASTNQTSMYLCASSLGRSYEQYFGPGTRLTVT.

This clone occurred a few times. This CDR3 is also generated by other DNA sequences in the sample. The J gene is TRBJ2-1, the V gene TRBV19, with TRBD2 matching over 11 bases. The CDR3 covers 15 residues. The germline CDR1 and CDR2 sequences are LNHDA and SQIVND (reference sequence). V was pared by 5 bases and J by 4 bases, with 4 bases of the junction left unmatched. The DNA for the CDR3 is TGTGCCAGTAGTCTGACTAGCGGGGATTACAATGAGCAGTTCTTC. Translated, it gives CASSLTSGDYNEQFF.

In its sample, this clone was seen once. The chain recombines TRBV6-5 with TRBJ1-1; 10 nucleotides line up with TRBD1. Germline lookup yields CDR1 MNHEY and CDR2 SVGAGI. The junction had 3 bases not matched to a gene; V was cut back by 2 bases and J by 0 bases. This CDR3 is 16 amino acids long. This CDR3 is CASSYGTGVLNTEAFF. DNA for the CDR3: TGTGCCAGCAGTTACGGGACAGGGGTCTTGAACACTGAAGCTTTCTTT.

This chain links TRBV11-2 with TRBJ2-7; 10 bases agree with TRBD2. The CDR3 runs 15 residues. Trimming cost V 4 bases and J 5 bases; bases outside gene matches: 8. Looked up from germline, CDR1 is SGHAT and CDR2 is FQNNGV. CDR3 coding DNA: TGTGCCAGCAGCTCCCCCAGCGGGGGGGCCGACGAGCAGTACTTC. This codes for CASSSPSGGADEQYF.

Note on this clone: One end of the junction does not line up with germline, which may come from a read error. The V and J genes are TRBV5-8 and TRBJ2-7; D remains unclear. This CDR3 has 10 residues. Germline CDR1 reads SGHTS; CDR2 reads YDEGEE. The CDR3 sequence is CASSLRGFSF. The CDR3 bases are TGTGCCAGCAGCTTGAGAGGCTTCTCCTTC.

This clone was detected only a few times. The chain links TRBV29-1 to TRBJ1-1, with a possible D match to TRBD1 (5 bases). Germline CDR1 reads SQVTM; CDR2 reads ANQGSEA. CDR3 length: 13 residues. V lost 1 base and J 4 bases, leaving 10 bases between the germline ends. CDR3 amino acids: CSVEGPRVTEAFF. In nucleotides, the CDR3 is TGCAGCGTTGAAGGCCCCAGGGTCACTGAAGCTTTCTTT.

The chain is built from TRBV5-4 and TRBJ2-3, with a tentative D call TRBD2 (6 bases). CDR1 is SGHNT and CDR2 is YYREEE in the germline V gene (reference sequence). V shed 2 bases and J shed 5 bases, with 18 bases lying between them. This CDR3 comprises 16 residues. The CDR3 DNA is TGTGCCAGCAGCTTTAAAGGAAGGCTAGCGATAGATACGCAGTATTTT. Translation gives CASSFKGRLAIDTQYF.

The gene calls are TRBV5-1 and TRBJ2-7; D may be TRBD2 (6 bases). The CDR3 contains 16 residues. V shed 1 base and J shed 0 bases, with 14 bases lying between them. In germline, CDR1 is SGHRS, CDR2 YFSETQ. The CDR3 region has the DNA TGCGCCAGCAGCTTGAGTTCGGGGGTGGACTCCTACGAGCAGTACTTC. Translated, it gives CASSLSSGVDSYEQYF. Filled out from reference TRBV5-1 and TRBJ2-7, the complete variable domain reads KAGVTQTPRYLIKTRGQQVTLSCSPISGHRSVSWYQQTPGQGLQFLFEYFSETQRNKGNFPGRFSGRQFSNSRSEMNVSTLELGDSALYLCASSLSSGVDSYEQYFGPGTRLTVT.

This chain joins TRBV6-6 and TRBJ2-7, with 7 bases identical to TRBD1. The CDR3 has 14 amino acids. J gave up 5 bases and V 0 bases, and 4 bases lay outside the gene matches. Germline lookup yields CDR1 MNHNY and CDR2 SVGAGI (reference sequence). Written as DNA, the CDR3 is TGTGCCAGCAGTTACTCGACAGGGTGGGACGAGCAGTACTTC. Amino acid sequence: CASSYSTGWDEQYF.

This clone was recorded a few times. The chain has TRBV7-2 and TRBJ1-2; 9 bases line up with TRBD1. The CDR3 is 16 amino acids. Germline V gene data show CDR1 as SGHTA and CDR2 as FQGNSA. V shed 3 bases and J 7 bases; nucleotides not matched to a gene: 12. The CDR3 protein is CASSLSKPGTGSGYTF. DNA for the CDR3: TGTGCCAGCAGCTTGAGCAAACCCGGGACAGGGTCTGGCTACACCTTC.

The chain's CDR3 is CASSLRTGLTEAFF. CDR3 DNA: TGCGCCAGCAGCTTGCGGACAGGATTAACTGAAGCTTTCTTT. The genes are TRBV5-1 and TRBJ1-1; 7 nucleotides agree with TRBD1. CDR3 length: 14 amino acids. V gave up 1 base and J gave up 5 bases; unmatched junction bases: 5. Per the germline V gene, CDR1 is SGHRS and CDR2 is YFSETQ.